The rows below give T cell receptor beta chains drawn from one sample of a study of cytomegalovirus exposure and HLA in healthy donors. The table came from immunoSEQ multiplex PCR; TCRdb's copy has only in-frame clones and leaves some out. The sample shows about 220,000 clones, roughly 84% of them seen only once. Sequencing was carried out using PBMCs. Receptor source: a woman in her 30s in good health and CMV-seropositive. Each CDR3 is given with its conserved first and last residue. A D gene is named only where the DNA matches it firmly. Where a row states a size, it is once, few, many or the class of an expanded clone; other rows omit it.

J,V,size,D,DNA,CDR3
TRBJ2-7,TRBV6-5,-,-,TGTGCCAGCAGTTACGCGGCAGGGAGCTCCTACGAGCAGTACTTC,CASSYAAGSSYEQYF
TRBJ2-3,TRBV7-8,-,-,TGTGCCAGCAGCCTCGGACGGAGCACAGATACGCAGTATTTT,CASSLGRSTDTQYF
TRBJ2-5,TRBV7-9,-,TRBD2,TGTGCCAGCAGTCCTTCGGGACTAGCGGGATCGGGAGAGACCCAGTACTTC,CASSPSGLAGSGETQYF
TRBJ2-3,TRBV29-1,once,-,TGCAGCGTTGAAATCCCCGGGGCAGGATCGCTCATAAGCACAGATACGCAGTATTTT,CSVEIPGAGSLISTDTQYF
TRBJ2-6,TRBV30,once,-,TGTGCCTGGAGTGTTCTCCCAGGCGGGGCCAACGTCCTGACTTTC,CAWSVLPGGANVLTF
TRBJ2-1,TRBV11-3,-,TRBD2,TGTGCCAGCAGCACCCCTAGCGGGAGCGGGGATGAGCAGTTCTTC,CASSTPSGSGDEQFF
TRBJ2-2,TRBV10-3,-,-,TGTGCCATCAGTGCGGGCCAGGGTGACACCGGGGAGCTGTTTTTT,CAISAGQGDTGELFF
TRBJ2-3,TRBV6-5,once,-,TGTGCCAGCAGTTCAGACTACCGCGGCACAGATACGCAGTATTTT,CASSSDYRGTDTQYF
TRBJ1-1,TRBV27,-,-,TGTGCCAGCGGAAGGACCGCGGGTGCTTTCTTT,CASGRTAGAFF
TRBJ1-2,TRBV4-1,-,-,TGCGCCAGCAGCCAAGTACCCGGACAGCCAACTAACTATGGCTACACCTTC,CASSQVPGQPTNYGYTF
TRBJ2-5,TRBV30,-,-,TGTGCCTGGAGTCGGACACCAGAGACCCAGTACTTC,CAWSRTPETQYF